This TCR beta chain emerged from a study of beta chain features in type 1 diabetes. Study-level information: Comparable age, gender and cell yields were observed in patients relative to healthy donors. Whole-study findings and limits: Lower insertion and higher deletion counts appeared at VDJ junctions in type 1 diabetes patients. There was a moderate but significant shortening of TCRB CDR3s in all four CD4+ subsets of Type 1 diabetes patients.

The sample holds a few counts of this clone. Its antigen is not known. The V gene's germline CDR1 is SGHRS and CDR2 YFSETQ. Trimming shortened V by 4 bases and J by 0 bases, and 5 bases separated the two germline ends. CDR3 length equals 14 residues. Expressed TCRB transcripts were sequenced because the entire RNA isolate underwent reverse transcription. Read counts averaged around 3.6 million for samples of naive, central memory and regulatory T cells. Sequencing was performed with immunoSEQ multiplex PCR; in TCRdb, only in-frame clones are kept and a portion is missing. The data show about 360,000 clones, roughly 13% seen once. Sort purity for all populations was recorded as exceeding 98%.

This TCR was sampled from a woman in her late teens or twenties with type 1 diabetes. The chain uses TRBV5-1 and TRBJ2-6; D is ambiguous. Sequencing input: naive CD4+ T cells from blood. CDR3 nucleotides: TGCGCCAGCAGCAAGAGCTCTGGGGCCAACGTCCTGACTTTC. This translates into CASSKSSGANVLTF. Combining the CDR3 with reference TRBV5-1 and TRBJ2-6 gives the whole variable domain KAGVTQTPRYLIKTRGQQVTLSCSPISGHRSVSWYQQTPGQGLQFLFEYFSETQRNKGNFPGRFSGRQFSNSRSEMNVSTLELGDSALYLCASSKSSGANVLTFGAGSRLTVL.